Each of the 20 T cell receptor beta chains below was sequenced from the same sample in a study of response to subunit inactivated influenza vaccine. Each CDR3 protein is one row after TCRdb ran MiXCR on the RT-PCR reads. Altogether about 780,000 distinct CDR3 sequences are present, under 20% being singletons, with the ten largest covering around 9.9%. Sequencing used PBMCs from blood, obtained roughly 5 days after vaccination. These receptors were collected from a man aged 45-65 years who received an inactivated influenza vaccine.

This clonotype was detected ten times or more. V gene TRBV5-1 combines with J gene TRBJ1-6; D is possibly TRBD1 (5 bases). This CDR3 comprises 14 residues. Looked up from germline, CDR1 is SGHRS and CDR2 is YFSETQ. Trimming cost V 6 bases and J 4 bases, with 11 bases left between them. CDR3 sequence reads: CASKEGEYNSPLHF. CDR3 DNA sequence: TGCGCCAGCAAGGAAGGGGAATATAATTCACCCCTCCACTTT.

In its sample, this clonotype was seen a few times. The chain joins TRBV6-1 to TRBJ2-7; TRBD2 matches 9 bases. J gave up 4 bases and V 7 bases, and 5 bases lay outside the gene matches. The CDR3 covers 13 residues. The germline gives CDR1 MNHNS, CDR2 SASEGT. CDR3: CASNRGGGYEQYF. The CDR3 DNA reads TGTGCCAGCAATCGCGGGGGGGGATACGAGCAGTACTTC.

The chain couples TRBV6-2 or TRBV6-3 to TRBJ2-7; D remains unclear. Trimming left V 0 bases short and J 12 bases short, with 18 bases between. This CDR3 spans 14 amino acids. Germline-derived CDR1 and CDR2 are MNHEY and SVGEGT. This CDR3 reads CASSYSMSSESTYF. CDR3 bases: TGTGCCAGCAGTTACTCGATGAGTTCGGAGAGTACGTACTTC.

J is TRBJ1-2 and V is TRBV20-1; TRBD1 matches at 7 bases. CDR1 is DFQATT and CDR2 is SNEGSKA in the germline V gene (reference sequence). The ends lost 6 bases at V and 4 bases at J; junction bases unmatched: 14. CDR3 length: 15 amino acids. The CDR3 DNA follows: TGCAGTGCGGATCAATTCGGGGCAGGGGGCTATGGCTACACCTTC. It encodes CSADQFGAGGYGYTF.

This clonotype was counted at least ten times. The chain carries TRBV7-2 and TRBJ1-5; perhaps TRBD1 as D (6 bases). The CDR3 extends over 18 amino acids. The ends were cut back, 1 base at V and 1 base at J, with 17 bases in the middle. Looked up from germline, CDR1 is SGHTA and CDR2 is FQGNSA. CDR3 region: CASSLVAGGQGSNQPQHF. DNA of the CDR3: TGTGCCAGCAGCTTAGTCGCGGGTGGGCAGGGGAGCAATCAGCCCCAGCATTTT.

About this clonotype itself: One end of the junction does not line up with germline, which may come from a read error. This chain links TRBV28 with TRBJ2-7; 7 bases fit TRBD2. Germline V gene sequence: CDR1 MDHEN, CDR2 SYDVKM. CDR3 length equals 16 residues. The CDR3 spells CASSLWGGEPSYEQYF. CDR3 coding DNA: TGTGCCAGCAGTCTATGGGGGGGGGAACCCTCCTACGAGCAGTACTTC.

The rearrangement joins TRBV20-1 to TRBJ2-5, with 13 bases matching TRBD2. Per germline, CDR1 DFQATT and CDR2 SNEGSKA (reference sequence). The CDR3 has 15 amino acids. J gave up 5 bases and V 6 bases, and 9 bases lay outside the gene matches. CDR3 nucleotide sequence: TGCAGTGCAAGTAGGACTAGCGGGAGTCGGGAGACCCAGTACTTC. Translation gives CSASRTSGSRETQYF.

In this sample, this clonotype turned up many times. CDR3 in amino acids: CASRGLAGDYEQYF. The CDR3 DNA sequence: TGTGCCAGCAGGGGACTAGCGGGGGACTACGAGCAGTACTTC. This rearrangement joins TRBV27 to TRBJ2-7; 14 bases align to TRBD2. From germline, CDR1 is MNHEY and CDR2 SMNVEV (reference sequence). V was clipped by 6 bases and J by 3 bases; unmatched bases: 1. The CDR3 extends over 14 amino acids.

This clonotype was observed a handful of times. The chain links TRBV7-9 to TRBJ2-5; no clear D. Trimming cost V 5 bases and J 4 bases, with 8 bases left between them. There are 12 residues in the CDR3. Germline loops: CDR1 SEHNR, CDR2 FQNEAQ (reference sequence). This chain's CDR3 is CASSPAVETQYF. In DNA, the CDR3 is TGTGCCAGCAGCCCCGCTGTAGAGACCCAGTACTTC.

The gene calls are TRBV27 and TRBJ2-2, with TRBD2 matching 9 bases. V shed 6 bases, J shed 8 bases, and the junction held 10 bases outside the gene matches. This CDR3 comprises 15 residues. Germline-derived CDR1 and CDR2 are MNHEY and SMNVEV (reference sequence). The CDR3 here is CASRHFSGRGGELFF. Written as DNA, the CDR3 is TGTGCCAGCAGACACTTTAGCGGGAGAGGAGGGGAGCTGTTTTTT.

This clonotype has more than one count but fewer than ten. The chain's CDR3 is CASSQQVAGIGGGYTF. CDR3 DNA sequence: TGTGCCAGCAGCCAACAAGTGGCGGGTATAGGAGGCGGCTACACCTTC. The chain recombines TRBV7-9 with TRBJ1-2; D unclear. V lost 5 bases to trimming and J lost 8 bases, with 24 bases between them. The CDR3 has 16 amino acids. Germline CDR1 is SEHNR and CDR2 is FQNEAQ (reference sequence).

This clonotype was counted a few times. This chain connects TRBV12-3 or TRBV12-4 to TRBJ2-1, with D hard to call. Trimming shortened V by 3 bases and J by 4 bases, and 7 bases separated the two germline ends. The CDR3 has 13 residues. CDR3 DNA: TGTGCCAGCAGTTTTATTCAGTACAATGAGCAGTTCTTC. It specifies CASSFIQYNEQFF.

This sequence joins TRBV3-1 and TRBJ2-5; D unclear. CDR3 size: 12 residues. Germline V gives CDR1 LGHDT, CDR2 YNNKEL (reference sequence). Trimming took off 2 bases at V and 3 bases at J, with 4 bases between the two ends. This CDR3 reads CASSQRKETQYF. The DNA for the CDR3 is TGTGCCAGCAGCCAACGGAAAGAGACCCAGTACTTC.

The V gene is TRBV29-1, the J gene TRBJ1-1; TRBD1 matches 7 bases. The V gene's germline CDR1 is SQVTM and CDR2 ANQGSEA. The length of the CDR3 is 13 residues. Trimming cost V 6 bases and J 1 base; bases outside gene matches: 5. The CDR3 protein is CSVAGTANTEAFF. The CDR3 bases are TGCAGCGTAGCCGGGACAGCGAACACTGAAGCTTTCTTT. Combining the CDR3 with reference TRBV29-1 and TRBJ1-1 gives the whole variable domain SAVISQKPSRDICQRGTSLTIQCQVDSQVTMMFWYRQQPGQSLTLIATANQGSEATYESGFVIDKFPISRPNLTFSTLTVSNMSPEDSSIYLCSVAGTANTEAFFGQGTRLTVV.

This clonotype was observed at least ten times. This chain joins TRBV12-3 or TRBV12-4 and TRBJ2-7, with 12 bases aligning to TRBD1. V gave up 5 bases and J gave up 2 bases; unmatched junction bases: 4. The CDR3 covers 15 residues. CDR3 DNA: TGTGCCAGCAGTCCTGGGACAGGGGGCACCTACGAGCAGTACTTC. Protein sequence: CASSPGTGGTYEQYF.

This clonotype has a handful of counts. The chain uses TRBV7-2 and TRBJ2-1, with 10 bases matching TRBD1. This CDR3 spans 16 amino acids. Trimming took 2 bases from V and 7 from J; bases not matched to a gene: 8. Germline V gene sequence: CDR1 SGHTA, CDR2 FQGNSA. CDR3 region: CASSLHRDRGGNEQFF. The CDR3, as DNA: TGTGCCAGCAGCTTACACCGGGACAGGGGTGGAAATGAGCAGTTCTTC.

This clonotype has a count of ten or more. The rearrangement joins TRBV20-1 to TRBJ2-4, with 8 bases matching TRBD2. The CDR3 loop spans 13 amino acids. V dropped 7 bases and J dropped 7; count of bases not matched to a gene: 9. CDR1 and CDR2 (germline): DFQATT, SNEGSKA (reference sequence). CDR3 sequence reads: CSGEFSGTNIQYF. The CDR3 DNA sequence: TGCAGTGGCGAGTTTAGCGGGACGAACATTCAGTACTTC.

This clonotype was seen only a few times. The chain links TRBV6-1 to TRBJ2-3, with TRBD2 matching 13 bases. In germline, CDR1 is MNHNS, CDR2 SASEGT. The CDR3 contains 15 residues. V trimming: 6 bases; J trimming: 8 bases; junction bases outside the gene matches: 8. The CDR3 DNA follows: TGTGCCAGCAGCCGTACTAGCGGGGGGGCCCGTACGCAGTATTTT. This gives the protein CASSRTSGGARTQYF.

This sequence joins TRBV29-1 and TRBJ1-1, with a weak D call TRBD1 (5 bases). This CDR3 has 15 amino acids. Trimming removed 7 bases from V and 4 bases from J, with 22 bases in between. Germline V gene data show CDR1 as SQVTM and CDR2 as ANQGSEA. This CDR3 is CSGYYFGSRGTEAFF. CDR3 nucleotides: TGCAGCGGATACTATTTCGGTTCAAGGGGCACTGAAGCTTTCTTT.

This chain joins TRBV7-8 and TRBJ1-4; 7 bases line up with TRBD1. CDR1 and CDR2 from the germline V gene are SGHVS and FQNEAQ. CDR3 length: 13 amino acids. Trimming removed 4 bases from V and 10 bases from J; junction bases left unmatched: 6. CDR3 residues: CASSSGPGGKLFF. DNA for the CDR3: TGTGCCAGCAGCTCAGGACCAGGGGGAAAACTGTTTTTT.